The T cell receptor (beta chain) described here comes from a study of shared clonotypes between healthy human individuals. The authors loaded around 220 ng DNA, 30,000 to 35,000 T cell genomes, into sorted-subset replicate PCRs. The method was immunoSEQ multiplex PCR; TCRdb's version includes in-frame clones alone and lacks a portion of them. This sample carries more than 2,000,000 clones, more than 90% of them seen once, and the ten largest clones take roughly 0.13%. Points from the study as a whole: Sharing of clonotypes among donors was expected to vary with sequencing depth. Naive subsets generally had larger estimated richness than memory subsets.

The CDR3 runs to 18 residues. Germline CDR1 LNHNV, CDR2 YYDKDF (reference sequence). Unmatched junction bases numbered 14, after V lost 0 bases and J lost 6 bases. Note on this clone: Its target is not known.

This sequence was found in a man aged 18 to 29 in good health. This chain connects TRBV15 to TRBJ1-2; 9 nucleotides agree with TRBD1. The sample taken for sequencing was naive CD4+ T cells sorted from blood. Subset: CD45RA+ positively selected. CDR3 sequence: CATSRDNGGTGSANGYTF. The CDR3 region has the DNA TGTGCCACCAGCAGAGATAACGGAGGGACAGGGAGTGCTAATGGCTACACCTTC.